Presented here are 31 T cell receptor beta chains from one specimen sequenced in a study of T cell responses to AZD1222 COVID-19 vaccine. The repertoire was sequenced with immunoSEQ multiplex PCR; TCRdb's copy has only in-frame clones and lacks some. The table shows about 120,000 clones, with roughly 89% occurring only once. The source was peripheral blood, collected on day 0 of AZD1222 vaccination. The receptors here all came from an adult in good health.

This chain connects TRBV4-1 to TRBJ2-7, with D perhaps matching TRBD2 (5 bases). V was clipped by 0 bases and J by 5 bases, with 5 bases between them. The CDR3 has 12 amino acids. Germline values: CDR1 MGHRA, CDR2 YSYEKL. CDR3 in DNA: TGCGCCAGCAGCCAAGAGGAGGACGAGCAGTACTTC. Protein product: CASSQEEDEQYF.

The gene calls are TRBV29-1 and TRBJ2-3, with 15 bases matching TRBD2. The V gene end was trimmed by 8 bases and the J gene end by 1 base; junction bases not matched to a gene: 7. CDR1 SQVTM and CDR2 ANQGSEA come from the germline V gene. This CDR3 region has 16 residues. The CDR3 spells CSLLGLAGGGTDTQYF. The DNA of the CDR3 is TGCAGCCTCCTGGGACTAGCGGGAGGCGGCACAGATACGCAGTATTTT.

This chain joins TRBV5-1 and TRBJ2-1, with D possibly matching TRBD2 (6 bases). Germline lookup yields CDR1 SGHRS and CDR2 YFSETQ. This CDR3 has 16 residues. The V end was cut by 4 bases, the J end by 1 base, with 15 bases between. The CDR3 nucleotides are TGCGCCAGCAGCCCGGGTCAGGGAGGTTCCTACAATGAGCAGTTCTTC. Its translation: CASSPGQGGSYNEQFF.

The chain uses TRBV4-2 and TRBJ2-1, with TRBD1 matching 9 bases. This CDR3 has 13 residues. Germline V lookup: CDR1 LGHNA, CDR2 YNFKEQ. V was clipped by 6 bases and J by 6 bases; unmatched bases: 3. This CDR3 reads CASRQGASNEQFF. CDR3 coding DNA: TGTGCCAGCAGACAGGGGGCCAGCAATGAGCAGTTCTTC.

The chain is built from TRBV11-1 and TRBJ2-3; D perhaps matches TRBD2 (6 bases). Deletions cut 3 bases from V and 0 bases from J, with 7 bases between. Germline V gene data show CDR1 as SGHAT and CDR2 as FQDESV (reference sequence). This CDR3 is built from 14 residues. The CDR3: CASSLGTSTDTQYF. DNA of the CDR3: TGTGCCAGCAGCTTGGGGACTAGCACAGATACGCAGTATTTT.

The chain couples TRBV6-6 to TRBJ1-3; TRBD1 matches at 8 bases. Germline loops: CDR1 MNHNY, CDR2 SVGAGI (reference sequence). With 6 bases clipped from V and 7 bases from J, the junction kept 8 bases outside the gene matches. This CDR3 comprises 14 residues. The CDR3: CASRPGQVGNTIYF. DNA of the CDR3: TGTGCCAGCAGACCGGGACAGGTGGGGAACACCATATATTTT.

V and J are TRBV7-2 and TRBJ2-7; possibly TRBD1 for D (5 bases). Trimming cost V 5 bases and J 0 bases, with 17 bases left between them. Germline CDR1 reads SGHTA; CDR2 reads FQGNSA. CDR3 length equals 16 residues. CDR3 in amino acids: CASSGVVQVSSYEQYF. The CDR3 region has the DNA TGTGCCAGCAGCGGGGTAGTACAGGTAAGCTCCTACGAGCAGTACTTC.

The V and J genes are TRBV7-8 and TRBJ1-4, with no clear D. V was shortened by 6 bases and J by 8 bases, with 13 bases between the two germline ends. This CDR3 has 13 amino acids. In germline, CDR1 is SGHVS, CDR2 FQNEAQ. CDR3 DNA: TGTGCCAGCAGACCTTATAGTGTGGAAAAACTGTTTTTT. This encodes CASRPYSVEKLFF. The entire variable domain, with the rest obtained from reference TRBV7-8 and TRBJ1-4, is as follows: GAGVSQSPRYKVAKRGQDVALRCDPISGHVSLFWYQQALGQGPEFLTYFQNEAQLDKSGLPSDRFFAERPEGSVSTLKIQRTQQEDSAVYLCASRPYSVEKLFFGSGTQLSVL.

This chain connects TRBV6-4 to TRBJ1-1; tentatively, D is TRBD1 (6 bases). Trimming shortened V by 5 bases and J by 2 bases, and 12 bases separated the two germline ends. The CDR3 contains 14 residues. The germline gives CDR1 MRHNA, CDR2 SNTAGT. CDR3 loop: CASSSGQSNTEAFF. CDR3 nucleotide sequence: TGTGCCAGCAGTTCGGGACAAAGTAACACTGAAGCTTTCTTT.

This chain links TRBV3-1 (or the pseudogene TRBV3-2) with TRBJ2-1; 7 bases fit TRBD2. This CDR3 comprises 16 residues. CDR1 is LGHDT and CDR2 is YNNKEL in the germline V gene (reference sequence). Unmatched junction bases numbered 12, after V lost 0 bases and J lost 10 bases. The CDR3 is CASSQDRWEGRLEQFF. The CDR3 nucleotides are TGTGCCAGCAGCCAAGATAGGTGGGAGGGCCGGTTGGAGCAGTTCTTC.

The V gene is TRBV27, the J gene TRBJ1-5; no firm D call. The germline gives CDR1 MNHEY, CDR2 SMNVEV (reference sequence). V was pared by 3 bases and J by 1 base, with 7 bases between. The length of the CDR3 is 14 residues. CDR3: CASSFGRSNQPQHF. The CDR3 nucleotides are TGTGCCAGCAGTTTTGGCAGGAGCAATCAGCCCCAGCATTTT.

The rearrangement joins TRBV6-2 or TRBV6-3 to TRBJ2-5; D tentatively fits TRBD1 or TRBD2 (7 bases each). CDR1 is MNHEY, CDR2 SVGEGT, per germline. Trimming removed 4 bases from V and 6 bases from J, with 15 bases in between. This CDR3 is 14 amino acids long. The CDR3 bases are TGTGCCAGCAGTTGGCTTCAGGGGGGGAAGACCCAGTACTTC. Its protein is CASSWLQGGKTQYF.

The chain combines TRBV3-1 (or the pseudogene TRBV3-2) with TRBJ2-7; perhaps TRBD2 as D (7 bases). Per germline, CDR1 LGHDT and CDR2 YNNKEL (reference sequence). The length of the CDR3 is 17 residues. V gave up 2 bases and J gave up 1 base, with 18 bases separating them. The DNA of the CDR3 is TGTGCCAGCAGCCAATCTCGGGGGGCGCTTCGGTCCTACGAGCAGTACTTC. This translates into CASSQSRGALRSYEQYF.

This clone was seen more than once but under ten times. The J gene is TRBJ2-2, the V gene TRBV7-2, with 11 positions matching TRBD2. Losses at the gene ends were 6 bases for V and 6 bases for J; bases not matched to a gene: 3. Germline V CDR1 and CDR2: SGHTA, FQGNSA. This CDR3 is built from 14 residues. CDR3 DNA sequence: TGTGCCAGCAGGCTAGCGGGAGGCCCCGGGGAGCTGTTTTTT. Amino acid sequence: CASRLAGGPGELFF.

V and J are TRBV14 and TRBJ2-4; D perhaps matches TRBD1 (6 bases). CDR3 length equals 15 residues. CDR1 and CDR2 from the germline V gene are SGHDN and FVKESK. V was pared by 3 bases and J by 1 base, with 10 bases between. This CDR3 reads CASSQGRGAKNIQYF. The CDR3 DNA is TGTGCCAGCAGCCAGGGTAGGGGGGCCAAAAACATTCAGTACTTC.

The rearrangement uses TRBV9 and TRBJ1-6, with D hard to call. The CDR3 extends over 15 amino acids. Trimming left V 3 bases short and J 4 bases short, with 11 bases between. Germline V gene data show CDR1 as SGDLS and CDR2 as YYNGEE. The CDR3 DNA reads TGTGCCAGCAGCGACGACCGAGGGTATAATTCACCCCTCCACTTT. Its translation: CASSDDRGYNSPLHF. Combining the CDR3 with reference TRBV9 and TRBJ1-6 gives the whole variable domain DSGVTQTPKHLITATGQRVTLRCSPRSGDLSVYWYQQSLDQGLQFLIQYYNGEERAKGNILERFSAQQFPDLHSELNLSSLELGDSALYFCASSDDRGYNSPLHFGNGTRLTVT.

The chain employs TRBV4-3 and TRBJ1-2; no clear D. The germline V gene has CDR1 LGHNA and CDR2 YSLEER. Between the trimmed V and J ends, which lost 2 bases and 0 bases, there was a span of 7 bases. CDR3 size: 14 residues. CDR3 in DNA: TGCGCCAGCAGCCAACAGTCCTCTAACTATGGCTACACCTTC. Its protein is CASSQQSSNYGYTF.

This clone appeared a few times. V usage is TRBV5-4 and J usage is TRBJ2-7; D might be TRBD1 or TRBD2, each matching 5 bases. With 5 bases removed from V and 5 bases from J, the gap between germline ends came to 14 bases. The CDR3 spans 13 residues. Germline assignment: CDR1 SGHNT and CDR2 YYREEE (reference sequence). The CDR3 sequence is CASRLGLGDEQYF. DNA for the CDR3: TGTGCCAGCAGGCTGGGCCTGGGGGACGAGCAGTACTTC. The full variable domain, in which reference TRBV5-4 and TRBJ2-7 provide the parts outside the CDR3, is ETGVTQSPTHLIKTRGQQVTLRCSSQSGHNTVSWYQQALGQGPQFIFQYYREEENGRGNFPPRFSGLQFPNYSSELNVNALELDDSALYLCASRLGLGDEQYFGPGTRLTVT.

The genes are TRBV2 and TRBJ1-1; D gene uncertain. This CDR3 is built from 13 residues. V lost 3 bases and J 7 bases, leaving 12 bases between the germline ends. Looked up from germline, CDR1 is SNHLY and CDR2 is FYNNEI. CDR3 coding DNA: TGTGCCAGCAGTGAGGAGGCGGGCAGTGAAGCTTTCTTT. Amino acids: CASSEEAGSEAFF.

The CDR3 bases are TGTGCCACCCGCTTCGGTTTGGGTTCACCCCTCCACTTT. It yields the protein CATRFGLGSPLHF. The chain links TRBV6-5 to TRBJ1-6; D ambiguous. In germline, CDR1 is MNHEY, CDR2 SVGAGI. This CDR3 contains 13 residues. V was pared by 10 bases and J by 9 bases, with 16 bases between.

The chain recombines TRBV30 with TRBJ1-1; 8 nucleotides line up with TRBD1. The CDR3 extends over 14 amino acids. Per the germline V gene, CDR1 is GTSNPN and CDR2 is SVGIG (reference sequence). V was pared by 3 bases and J by 10 bases, with 13 bases of the junction left unmatched. CDR3 sequence (DNA): TGTGCCTGGAGGACCTCAGGGGGCCCGCCTAGAGCTTTCTTT. This translates into CAWRTSGGPPRAFF.

The chain is built from TRBV30 and TRBJ2-7; 13 nucleotides align to TRBD2. Losses at the gene ends were 1 base for V and 7 bases for J; bases not matched to a gene: 4. CDR3 length: 14 amino acids. Germline values: CDR1 GTSNPN, CDR2 SVGIG (reference sequence). CDR3 sequence reads: CAWSGTSGRGEQYF. The CDR3 DNA is TGTGCCTGGAGTGGGACTAGCGGGAGAGGGGAGCAGTACTTC.

J is TRBJ1-3 and V is TRBV5-6; the D is unclear. Germline CDR1 and CDR2: SGHDT and YYEEEE. V was trimmed by 0 bases and J by 4 bases, leaving 14 bases between them. There are 16 residues in the CDR3. The CDR3 region has the DNA TGTGCCAGCAGCTTGGTATCGAGCGGGCTGGGAAACACCATATATTTT. Encoded protein: CASSLVSSGLGNTIYF.

The J gene is TRBJ2-3, the V gene TRBV7-3; a weak D match, TRBD1 (5 bases). V shed 2 bases and J shed 1 base, with 7 bases lying between them. CDR3 length equals 14 residues. The germline CDR1 and CDR2 sequences are SGHTA and FQGTGA. In nucleotides, the CDR3 is TGTGCCAGCAGCTTACAGGGCGGCACAGATACGCAGTATTTT. This translates into CASSLQGGTDTQYF.

V and J are TRBV11-2 and TRBJ2-3; D possibly corresponds to TRBD2 (7 bases). The CDR3 spans 14 residues. Per the germline V gene, CDR1 is SGHAT and CDR2 is FQNNGV. V was shortened by 0 bases and J by 6 bases, with 10 bases between the two germline ends. The DNA for the CDR3 is TGTGCCAGCAGCTTAGATAGGGGGGGGGATACGCAGTATTTT. As protein: CASSLDRGGDTQYF.

The V gene is TRBV7-2, the J gene TRBJ1-5, with 9 bases matching TRBD1. This CDR3 region has 14 residues. CDR1 and CDR2 from the germline V gene are SGHTA and FQGNSA. After removal of 3 bases from V and 6 bases from J, the junction contained 3 bases not matched to a gene. In DNA, the CDR3 is TGTGCCAGCAGCTTGACAGGGGGTCTTCAGCCCCAGCATTTT. Residues: CASSLTGGLQPQHF.

The rearrangement uses TRBV7-2 and TRBJ2-3, with TRBD2 matching over 7 bases. This CDR3 spans 15 amino acids. Germline-derived CDR1 and CDR2 are SGHTA and FQGNSA. J gave up 2 bases and V 2 bases, and 4 bases lay outside the gene matches. The CDR3 loop reads CASSLWGGYTDTQYF. The CDR3 DNA reads as TGTGCCAGCAGCTTATGGGGAGGGTACACAGATACGCAGTATTTT. Supplemented by reference TRBV7-2 and TRBJ2-3, the full variable domain reads GAGVSQSPSNKVTEKGKDVELRCDPISGHTALYWYRQSLGQGLEFLIYFQGNSAPDKSGLPSDRFSAERTGGSVSTLTIQRTQQEDSAVYLCASSLWGGYTDTQYFGPGTRLTVL.

This clone was detected only a few times. The chain has TRBV6-2 or TRBV6-3 and TRBJ1-5, with 7 positions matching TRBD1. V was clipped by 2 bases and J by 8 bases; unmatched bases: 9. The CDR3 has 15 residues. Germline CDR1 reads MNHEY; CDR2 reads SVGEGT. The CDR3 sequence is CASSYKREGAEPQHF. The CDR3 region has the DNA TGTGCCAGCAGTTACAAAAGAGAGGGGGCAGAGCCCCAGCATTTT.

The rearrangement joins TRBV3-1 (or the pseudogene TRBV3-2) to TRBJ1-6; no firm D call. Trimming cost V 0 bases and J 9 bases, with 12 bases left between them. Germline V lookup: CDR1 LGHDT, CDR2 YNNKEL (reference sequence). The CDR3 covers 15 residues. The CDR3 is CASSQDPRGFSPLHF. For the CDR3, the DNA is TGTGCCAGCAGCCAAGATCCACGGGGTTTTTCACCCCTCCACTTT.

The V and J genes are TRBV11-2 and TRBJ2-7; D is perhaps TRBD1 or TRBD2 (6 bases each). This CDR3 spans 18 amino acids. Germline-derived CDR1 and CDR2 are SGHAT and FQNNGV. V lost 1 base and J 1 base, leaving 20 bases between the germline ends. The CDR3 DNA sequence: TGTGCCAGCAGCTTAGGGGTCAGTGGGGGGCGGGTTTCCTACGAGCAGTACTTC. Amino acid sequence: CASSLGVSGGRVSYEQYF.

V usage is TRBV11-3 and J usage is TRBJ2-7; either TRBD1 or TRBD2 may fit D (5 bases each). The V end lost 1 base, the J end lost 1 base, and 11 bases lay between the germline ends. There are 15 residues in the CDR3. Looked up from germline, CDR1 is SGHNT and CDR2 is YENEEA. The CDR3 sequence: CASSLGGDRSYEQYF. The CDR3 nucleotides are TGTGCCAGCAGCTTAGGTGGGGACCGGTCCTACGAGCAGTACTTC.